One and the same sample provided the 29 T cell receptor beta chains below, sequenced in a study of immune evolution from preneoplasia to lung adenocarcinoma. Profiling relied on immunoSEQ multiplex PCR, and the TCRdb table lists in-frame clones only, not all of them. The sample carries some 16,000 clones, 86% recorded once. Sequencing input: FFPE invasive lung adenocarcinoma tissue. Every receptor here comes from an older person with invasive lung adenocarcinoma.

V gene TRBV5-4 combines with J gene TRBJ1-2; D is unresolved. Germline V gives CDR1 SGHNT, CDR2 YYREEE (reference sequence). The CDR3 extends over 13 amino acids. Trimming cost V 4 bases and J 2 bases, with 9 bases left between them. CDR3 region: CASSRDKNYGYTF. The DNA of the CDR3 is TGTGCCAGCAGCAGAGACAAAAACTATGGCTACACCTTC.

This clone was counted only a few times. The chain has TRBV5-1 and TRBJ2-3, with D possibly being TRBD2 (5 bases). The CDR3 is 14 amino acids. Looked up from germline, CDR1 is SGHRS and CDR2 is YFSETQ. Deletions cut 2 bases from V and 6 bases from J, with 13 bases between. The CDR3 spells CASSFDYLGDTQYF. The CDR3 DNA follows: TGCGCCAGCAGCTTCGACTACCTAGGGGATACGCAGTATTTT.

The chain carries TRBV7-9 and TRBJ1-5; 9 bases align to TRBD1. The ends lost 4 bases at V and 5 bases at J; junction bases unmatched: 3. The germline CDR1 and CDR2 sequences are SEHNR and FQNEAQ (reference sequence). CDR3 length: 14 amino acids. Here the CDR3 DNA reads TGTGCCAGCAGCTCACAGGGGGCCCATCAGCCCCAGCATTTT. Amino acid sequence: CASSSQGAHQPQHF.

The V gene is TRBV4-1, the J gene TRBJ2-1; D gene uncertain. The CDR3 runs to 12 residues. V gave up 4 bases and J gave up 7 bases, with 8 bases separating them. Germline V gene lookup returns CDR1 MGHRA and CDR2 YSYEKL. In nucleotides, the CDR3 is TGCGCCAGCAGCCCAAGCTGGAATGAGCAGTTCTTC. Translation gives CASSPSWNEQFF.

This CDR3 reads CASSEAKGGLEYF. The CDR3 nucleotides are TGTGCCAGCAGTGAAGCGAAGGGCGGGTTGGAGTATTTT. This chain uses TRBV2 with TRBJ2-3, with D maybe TRBD2 (5 bases). This CDR3 contains 13 residues. Germline V gene sequence: CDR1 SNHLY, CDR2 FYNNEI. The germline V and J ends were trimmed by 0 bases and 13 bases, with 14 bases remaining between them.

The V and J genes are TRBV5-1 and TRBJ1-1; D unresolved. This CDR3 is built from 15 residues. V was clipped by 3 bases and J by 1 base, with 13 bases between them. Germline V gene lookup returns CDR1 SGHRS and CDR2 YFSETQ. CDR3 loop: CASSYTGPRNTEAFF. As DNA, the CDR3 is TGCGCCAGCAGCTACACCGGGCCCCGGAACACTGAAGCTTTCTTT. The full variable domain, completed using reference TRBV5-1 and TRBJ1-1, is KAGVTQTPRYLIKTRGQQVTLSCSPISGHRSVSWYQQTPGQGLQFLFEYFSETQRNKGNFPGRFSGRQFSNSRSEMNVSTLELGDSALYLCASSYTGPRNTEAFFGQGTRLTVV.

This clone was observed a single time. The rearrangement links TRBV5-6 to TRBJ2-3, with D possibly TRBD2 on 5 matching bases. The germline V gene has CDR1 SGHDT and CDR2 YYEEEE. V shed 4 bases and J shed 1 base, with 13 bases lying between them. The CDR3 totals 15 residues. The CDR3 bases are TGTGCCAGCAGCCTAAGCGGAGCCCGCACAGATACGCAGTATTTT. Amino acid sequence: CASSLSGARTDTQYF.

V gene TRBV6-1 combines with J gene TRBJ2-1, with D tentatively TRBD2 (6 bases). In germline, CDR1 is MNHNS, CDR2 SASEGT. This CDR3 is 13 amino acids long. Trimming shortened V by 5 bases and J by 7 bases, and 12 bases separated the two germline ends. The CDR3 spells CASSLEGGNEQFF. The CDR3 bases are TGTGCCAGCAGTTTGGAGGGCGGGAATGAGCAGTTCTTC.

This chain links TRBV7-8 with TRBJ1-1; no reliable D call. Trimming shortened V by 3 bases and J by 7 bases, and 21 bases separated the two germline ends. Germline V gene sequence: CDR1 SGHVS, CDR2 FQNEAQ. This CDR3 has 16 residues. The CDR3 here is CASSFLISQSGYEAFF. CDR3 DNA: TGTGCCAGCAGCTTCCTAATCTCCCAGTCCGGTTATGAAGCTTTCTTT. Full variable domain (missing parts from reference TRBV7-8 and TRBJ1-1): GAGVSQSPRYKVAKRGQDVALRCDPISGHVSLFWYQQALGQGPEFLTYFQNEAQLDKSGLPSDRFFAERPEGSVSTLKIQRTQQEDSAVYLCASSFLISQSGYEAFFGQGTRLTVV.

This clone was detected only a few times. V gene TRBV5-1 combines with J gene TRBJ2-7; perhaps D is TRBD1 or TRBD2 (6 bases each). CDR1 and CDR2 (germline): SGHRS, YFSETQ. This CDR3 is built from 12 residues. V lost 0 bases and J lost 6, with 7 bases in between. CDR3 loop: CASSLAGAEQYF. CDR3 coding DNA: TGCGCCAGCAGCTTGGCGGGGGCCGAGCAGTACTTC.

In its sample, this clone was seen a few times. The chain combines TRBV11-2 with TRBJ2-3, with 8 bases aligning to TRBD2. The CDR3 sequence is 16 residues long. Germline loops: CDR1 SGHAT, CDR2 FQNNGV. V gave up 5 bases and J gave up 5 bases; unmatched junction bases: 12. CDR3 amino acids: CASSPAASGSQDTQYF. CDR3 nucleotide sequence: TGTGCCAGCAGCCCAGCAGCCAGCGGGAGTCAAGATACGCAGTATTTT. Looking up the rest from reference TRBV11-2 and TRBJ2-3 gives the full variable domain: EAGVAQSPRYKIIEKRQSVAFWCNPISGHATLYWYQQILGQGPKLLIQFQNNGVVDDSQLPKDRFSAERLKGVDSTLKIQPAKLEDSAVYLCASSPAASGSQDTQYFGPGTRLTVL.

This chain joins TRBV29-1 and TRBJ1-4; D remains unclear. The V end was cut by 4 bases, the J end by 0 bases, with 12 bases between. CDR1 and CDR2 from the germline V gene are SQVTM and ANQGSEA. The CDR3 runs 15 residues. In DNA, the CDR3 is TGCAGCGTTGGCCCTCACCTTTCAACTAATGAAAAACTGTTTTTT. The encoded protein is CSVGPHLSTNEKLFF.

V usage is TRBV2 and J usage is TRBJ2-7; either TRBD1 or TRBD2 may supply D (5 bases each). The germline CDR1 and CDR2 sequences are SNHLY and FYNNEI. Between the trimmed V and J ends, which lost 5 bases and 7 bases, there was a span of 27 bases. This CDR3 contains 17 residues. The CDR3 region is CASSYGQGPFPEGEQYF. CDR3 nucleotides: TGTGCCAGCAGTTACGGACAAGGACCGTTCCCTGAGGGGGAGCAGTACTTC.

This chain uses TRBV7-9 with TRBJ2-7, with 13 bases matching TRBD2. The CDR3 spans 14 residues. With V trimmed by 5 bases and J by 6 bases, 4 bases remained unmatched. Germline CDR1 SEHNR, CDR2 FQNEAQ (reference sequence). CDR3 sequence: CASSGLAGEFEQYF. In DNA, the CDR3 is TGTGCCAGCAGCGGACTAGCGGGAGAATTCGAGCAGTACTTC.

The chain carries TRBV18 and TRBJ2-5, with unresolved D. Germline-derived CDR1 and CDR2 are KGHSH and LQKENI. CDR3 length: 13 amino acids. Trimming left V 1 base short and J 5 bases short, with 8 bases between. The CDR3 sequence is CASSPLQRETQYF. The CDR3 DNA reads TGTGCCAGCTCACCACTACAGAGGGAGACCCAGTACTTC. The full variable domain, rest sourced from reference TRBV18 and TRBJ2-5, is NAGVMQNPRHLVRRRGQEARLRCSPMKGHSHVYWYRQLPEEGLKFMVYLQKENIIDESGMPKERFSAEFPKEGPSILRIQQVVRGDSAAYFCASSPLQRETQYFGPGTRLLVL.

The J gene is TRBJ2-4, the V gene TRBV27; 11 nucleotides align to TRBD2. The CDR3 runs 17 residues. The junction had 8 bases not matched to a gene; V was cut back by 6 bases and J by 1 base. Germline CDR1 and CDR2: MNHEY and SMNVEV (reference sequence). Here the CDR3 reads CASSPTWTSGAKNIQYF. The CDR3 DNA sequence: TGTGCCAGCAGCCCTACTTGGACTAGCGGGGCCAAAAACATTCAGTACTTC.

The chain combines TRBV5-4 with TRBJ1-2; D gene ambiguous. The CDR3 has 12 amino acids. CDR1 and CDR2 from the germline V gene are SGHNT and YYREEE (reference sequence). The germline V and J ends were trimmed by 0 bases and 4 bases, with 4 bases remaining between them. The CDR3 sequence is CASSLDSYGYTF. In DNA, the CDR3 is TGTGCCAGCAGCTTGGACAGCTATGGCTACACCTTC.

V and J are TRBV7-8 and TRBJ2-3, with D possibly being TRBD2 (6 bases). Trimming took off 5 bases at V and 5 bases at J, with 17 bases between the two ends. CDR3 size: 15 residues. Germline CDR1 SGHVS, CDR2 FQNEAQ. CDR3 in amino acids: CASSRAGLLIDTQYF. CDR3 nucleotide sequence: TGTGCCAGCAGCCGGGCGGGACTCCTCATAGATACGCAGTATTTT.

The V gene is TRBV28, the J gene TRBJ1-2, with D unresolved. The germline V gene has CDR1 MDHEN and CDR2 SYDVKM. Trimming took off 10 bases at V and 2 bases at J, with 11 bases between the two ends. CDR3 length: 12 amino acids. The CDR3 here is CATRRNNYGYTF. The CDR3 DNA is TGTGCCACCAGGAGGAACAACTATGGCTACACCTTC.

This chain uses TRBV4-2 with TRBJ1-1; 10 bases fit TRBD1. This CDR3 has 15 residues. Germline assignment: CDR1 LGHNA and CDR2 YNFKEQ. V was pared by 4 bases and J by 6 bases, with 8 bases of the junction left unmatched. CDR3 nucleotides: TGTGCCAGCAGCCCGAGGTTTGGACAGGGGGCTGAAGCTTTCTTT. Its translation is CASSPRFGQGAEAFF.

This clone was seen more than once but under ten times. This chain joins TRBV9 and TRBJ1-4, with D possibly matching TRBD1 (5 bases). The CDR3 spans 14 residues. Germline CDR1 SGDLS, CDR2 YYNGEE. V lost 2 bases, J lost 7 bases, and 12 bases lay in between. The CDR3: CASSVGGGSEKLFF. CDR3 bases: TGTGCCAGCAGCGTTGGGGGAGGATCTGAAAAACTGTTTTTT.

V usage is TRBV9 and J usage is TRBJ2-3; possibly TRBD1 for D (7 bases). The CDR3 consists of 16 residues. The ends were cut back, 4 bases at V and 1 base at J, with 16 bases in the middle. From germline, CDR1 is SGDLS and CDR2 YYNGEE. The CDR3 nucleotides read TGTGCCAGCAGCCCTCGACAGGGAGGAGGCACAGATACGCAGTATTTT. This codes for CASSPRQGGGTDTQYF.

This clone came up a few times. For the CDR3, the DNA is TGTGCCAGCAGCTACCAATCGGGACAGGGGGAAGAGACCCAGTACTTC. Translated, it gives CASSYQSGQGEETQYF. This chain links TRBV11-2 with TRBJ2-5; the match to TRBD1 covers 11 bases. Trimming removed 4 bases from V and 3 bases from J; junction bases left unmatched: 7. Germline V lookup: CDR1 SGHAT, CDR2 FQNNGV. This CDR3 region has 16 residues.

The chain couples TRBV7-8 to TRBJ1-4; D call uncertain. Trimming shortened V by 0 bases and J by 8 bases, and 7 bases separated the two germline ends. The CDR3 loop spans 13 amino acids. The V gene's germline CDR1 is SGHVS and CDR2 FQNEAQ. The CDR3 DNA reads TGTGCCAGCAGCTTAGCGCTATCCGAAAAACTGTTTTTT. This gives the protein CASSLALSEKLFF.

About this clone: Other DNA sequences in the same sample also yield this CDR3. The chain employs TRBV10-3 and TRBJ1-2; no reliable D call. CDR1 ENHRY and CDR2 SYGVKD come from the germline V gene. The CDR3 length is 14 residues. V lost 4 bases, J lost 5 bases, and 14 bases lay in between. CDR3 sequence (DNA): TGTGCCATCAGTGCGGACTTAGAACTATATGGCTACACCTTC. Amino acid sequence: CAISADLELYGYTF.

The chain couples TRBV20-1 to TRBJ2-7; unclear D gene. The CDR3 is 10 amino acids. The germline CDR1 and CDR2 sequences are DFQATT and SNEGSKA (reference sequence). Trimming took off 2 bases at V and 5 bases at J, with 4 bases between the two ends. CDR3 amino acids: CSARLNEQYF. The CDR3 region has the DNA TGCAGTGCTAGATTGAACGAGCAGTACTTC.

V and J are TRBV4-1 and TRBJ2-3; D is perhaps TRBD1 or TRBD2 (5 bases each). This CDR3 comprises 20 residues. The germline CDR1 and CDR2 sequences are MGHRA and YSYEKL. V was pared by 2 bases and J by 0 bases, with 24 bases between. CDR3 DNA: TGCGCCAGCAGCCAACCTCCGCTCGGGACGCCCACCACCAGCACAGATACGCAGTATTTT. This sequence encodes CASSQPPLGTPTTSTDTQYF.

The V gene is TRBV7-3, the J gene TRBJ2-3; 8 positions agree with TRBD2. Trimming cost V 3 bases and J 4 bases; bases outside gene matches: 3. The CDR3 has 14 residues. In germline, CDR1 is SGHTA, CDR2 FQGTGA. As DNA, the CDR3 is TGTGCCAGCAGCTTGAAGCGGGGGTCAGATACGCAGTATTTT. Translation gives CASSLKRGSDTQYF.

This clone has only one observation. This sequence joins TRBV13 and TRBJ1-1; weak D call: TRBD1 (5 bases). The V gene's germline CDR1 is PRHDT and CDR2 FYEKMQ (reference sequence). The germline V and J ends were trimmed by 1 base and 9 bases, with 12 bases remaining between them. The CDR3 is 13 amino acids. CDR3 region: CASSLVLAGKAFF. DNA for the CDR3: TGTGCCAGCAGCTTAGTTTTGGCAGGGAAAGCTTTCTTT.